The next 29 T cell receptor beta chains were all read from a single sample in a study of T cells in Graves' hyperthyroidism and ophthalmopathy. TCR beta CDR3 sequences were amplified from RNA transcripts. TCR CDR3 regions were first amplified by RT-PCR with HTBI primers. TCRdb reprocessed the multiplex PCR reads via MiXCR and lists one record per CDR3 protein. The table lists hundreds of thousands of distinct CDR3 sequences, around 15% of them singletons, with more than 15% in the top ten. Source material: blood. These receptors were obtained from a woman under 30 with Graves' hyperthyroidism.

In its sample, this clonotype was seen many times. V and J are TRBV5-6 and TRBJ2-1; possibly TRBD1 for D (5 bases). This CDR3 is built from 14 residues. The V gene's germline CDR1 is SGHDT and CDR2 YYEEEE. V was trimmed by 4 bases and J by 9 bases, leaving 17 bases between them. The DNA for the CDR3 is TGTGCCAGCAGCCTCCATACCAGGGTAGGTGAGCAGTTCTTC. Amino acid sequence: CASSLHTRVGEQFF.

In the case of this clonotype: A much larger clone sits a single nucleotide away, making a read error possible. The gene calls are TRBV5-1 and TRBJ1-1, with D tentatively TRBD1 (5 bases). This CDR3 has 16 amino acids. Trimming pared 4 bases from V and 5 bases from J, leaving 21 bases between. Per the germline V gene, CDR1 is SGHRS and CDR2 is YFSETQ. For the CDR3, the DNA is TGCGCCAGCAGCCGGAAGCCAAGGGGCGATGGGACTGAAGCTTTCTTT. This gives the protein CASSRKPRGDGTEAFF.

Only a few counts were recorded for this clonotype. The gene calls are TRBV4-3 and TRBJ2-1, with D possibly being TRBD2 (6 bases). The CDR3 sequence is 15 residues long. CDR1 and CDR2 (germline): LGHNA, YSLEER. V was shortened by 5 bases and J by 6 bases, with 17 bases between the two germline ends. The DNA of the CDR3 is TGCGCCAGCAGCAGGGGACTCTCGGTTTCCAATGAGCAGTTCTTC. Encoded protein: CASSRGLSVSNEQFF.

The gene calls are TRBV5-6 and TRBJ1-1; possible D gene TRBD1, 6 bases. The germline V gene has CDR1 SGHDT and CDR2 YYEEEE. Trimming removed 3 bases at V and 0 bases at J, with 9 bases between. The CDR3 spans 14 residues. Here the CDR3 reads CASSSPGVNTEAFF. The DNA of the CDR3 is TGTGCCAGCAGCTCCCCAGGGGTGAACACTGAAGCTTTCTTT.

The genes are TRBV29-1 and TRBJ2-2; TRBD2 matches at 10 bases. Germline trimming cut 4 bases from V and 7 bases from J; bases unmatched to any gene: 9. The CDR3 totals 15 residues. Per germline, CDR1 SQVTM and CDR2 ANQGSEA. For the CDR3, the DNA is TGCAGCGTTGTATTAGCGGGAGGCTACGGCGGGGAGCTGTTTTTT. This encodes CSVVLAGGYGGELFF.

The CDR3 nucleotides read TGTGCCAGCAGCACCACGACAGGCGGTGGGAACTATGGCTACACCTTC. It encodes CASSTTTGGGNYGYTF. V gene TRBV7-9 combines with J gene TRBJ1-2, with D possibly TRBD1 on 6 matching bases. Trimming removed 5 bases from V and 2 bases from J, with 18 bases in between. Germline V lookup: CDR1 SEHNR, CDR2 FQNEAQ (reference sequence). This CDR3 spans 16 amino acids.

This clonotype occurred many times. The chain is built from TRBV2 and TRBJ2-3, with no clear D. V was trimmed by 5 bases and J by 2 bases, leaving 11 bases between them. The CDR3 runs to 14 residues. Germline CDR1 is SNHLY and CDR2 is FYNNEI. The CDR3 sequence is CASSLVGITDTQYF. DNA of the CDR3: TGTGCCAGCAGTCTAGTGGGGATCACAGATACGCAGTATTTT.

This clonotype was observed at least ten times. CDR3 protein: CASSFLAGKLNEQYF. CDR3 DNA: TGTGCCAGCAGTTTCCTAGCCGGGAAACTCAACGAGCAGTACTTC. The chain carries TRBV27 and TRBJ2-7, with D possibly being TRBD2 (5 bases). Trimming pared 3 bases from V and 5 bases from J, leaving 17 bases between. Germline V gives CDR1 MNHEY, CDR2 SMNVEV (reference sequence). The CDR3 covers 15 residues.

This clonotype was counted many times. The chain employs TRBV6-1 and TRBJ2-7; D is unresolved. Germline-derived CDR1 and CDR2 are MNHNS and SASEGT. Trimming removed 1 base from V and 1 base from J, with 8 bases in between. This CDR3 comprises 14 residues. CDR3 sequence (DNA): TGTGCCAGCAGTGAAGAGACGGATTCCTACGAGCAGTACTTC. It encodes CASSEETDSYEQYF.

V usage is TRBV15 and J usage is TRBJ2-4, with D tentatively TRBD1 (6 bases). V lost 3 bases and J 1 base, leaving 16 bases between the germline ends. Germline-derived CDR1 and CDR2 are LNHNV and YYDKDF (reference sequence). The CDR3 extends over 17 amino acids. This CDR3 is CATSRSDSHLAKNIQYF. CDR3 nucleotide sequence: TGTGCCACCAGCAGGTCGGACAGTCACTTGGCCAAAAACATTCAGTACTTC.

This clonotype was found a few times. The chain joins TRBV7-9 to TRBJ2-7; 9 bases are a match to TRBD1. The trim removed 11 bases at V and 2 bases at J, leaving 4 bases unmatched. Per germline, CDR1 SEHNR and CDR2 FQNEAQ (reference sequence). The CDR3 is 12 residues long. This chain's CDR3 is CAGGQGPYEQYF. Here the CDR3 DNA reads TGTGCCGGGGGACAGGGTCCCTACGAGCAGTACTTC. Supplemented by reference TRBV7-9 and TRBJ2-7, the full variable domain reads DTGVSQNPRHKITKRGQNVTFRCDPISEHNRLYWYRQTLGQGPEFLTYFQNEAQLEKSRLLSDRFSAERPKGSFSTLEIQRTEQGDSAMYLCAGGQGPYEQYFGPGTRLTVT.

The V gene is TRBV12-5, the J gene TRBJ2-7, with TRBD1 matching over 7 bases. Trimming cost V 6 bases and J 5 bases; bases outside gene matches: 7. Germline CDR1 and CDR2: LGHNT and FRNRAP. CDR3 size: 13 residues. CDR3 sequence reads: CASGQDRLHEQYF. Written as DNA, the CDR3 is TGTGCTAGTGGACAGGACAGGCTCCACGAGCAGTACTTC. Full variable domain (remainder filled in from reference TRBV12-5 and TRBJ2-7): DARVTQTPRHKVTEMGQEVTMRCQPILGHNTVFWYRQTMMQGLELLAYFRNRAPLDDSGMPKDRFSAEMPDATLATLKIQPSEPRDSAVYFCASGQDRLHEQYFGPGTRLTVT.

The chain has TRBV12-3 or TRBV12-4 and TRBJ2-1, with unresolved D. The V and J ends lost 1 base and 12 bases respectively, with 10 bases between them. The CDR3 consists of 12 residues. CDR3 residues: CASSLGLRWQFF. The CDR3 bases are TGTGCCAGCAGTTTAGGTCTGCGGTGGCAGTTCTTC.

The chain joins TRBV19 to TRBJ2-2; D remains unclear. This CDR3 region has 14 residues. Germline lookup yields CDR1 LNHDA and CDR2 SQIVND (reference sequence). V lost 7 bases to trimming and J lost 4 bases, with 13 bases between them. CDR3 protein: CASIGGPGTGELFF. In DNA, the CDR3 is TGTGCCAGTATTGGTGGGCCCGGCACCGGGGAGCTGTTTTTT.

V and J are TRBV9 and TRBJ2-3, with D perhaps TRBD2 (5 bases). The V end lost 2 bases, the J end lost 5 bases, and 15 bases lay between the germline ends. The CDR3 has 15 amino acids. Germline loops: CDR1 SGDLS, CDR2 YYNGEE. This CDR3 is CASSVLASRVDTQYF. In nucleotides, the CDR3 is TGTGCCAGCAGCGTCTTAGCGTCTAGAGTAGATACGCAGTATTTT.

The chain uses TRBV20-1 and TRBJ2-5, with D maybe TRBD2 (5 bases). Deletions cut 3 bases from V and 2 bases from J, with 13 bases between. CDR1 and CDR2 (germline): DFQATT, SNEGSKA (reference sequence). The CDR3 totals 14 residues. The CDR3 DNA sequence: TGCAGTGCTAGTACGCTAGCCAAACAAGAGACCCAGTACTTC. As protein: CSASTLAKQETQYF.

This clonotype appeared a few times. The gene calls are TRBV7-8 and TRBJ2-7, with no clear D. CDR1 and CDR2 (germline): SGHVS, FQNEAQ. Trimming pared 5 bases from V and 6 bases from J, leaving 8 bases between. This CDR3 region has 11 residues. CDR3 residues: CASSLFLEQYF. The CDR3 DNA follows: TGTGCCAGCAGCCTATTTCTCGAGCAGTACTTC.

There are a few counts of this clonotype. The chain carries TRBV20-1 and TRBJ2-5, with D tentatively TRBD1 (6 bases). The germline V and J ends were trimmed by 7 bases and 4 bases, with 25 bases remaining between them. This CDR3 has 16 amino acids. Germline lookup yields CDR1 DFQATT and CDR2 SNEGSKA (reference sequence). The CDR3 DNA is TGCAGTGTGGGCAAGGTGTGGGGGCTCCCGGGAGAGACCCAGTACTTC. The encoded protein is CSVGKVWGLPGETQYF.

This clonotype was picked up a small number of times. The genes are TRBV4-1 and TRBJ2-5; D may be TRBD2 (5 bases). The CDR3 contains 16 residues. In germline, CDR1 is MGHRA, CDR2 YSYEKL. V was trimmed by 3 bases and J by 5 bases, leaving 19 bases between them. The CDR3: CASSQSDGRRWETQYF. CDR3 DNA: TGCGCCAGCAGCCAGAGTGATGGCCGGAGGTGGGAGACCCAGTACTTC.

The chain is built from TRBV29-1 and TRBJ2-2; D gene unclear. The CDR3 is made up of 11 amino acids. CDR1 and CDR2 from the germline V gene are SQVTM and ANQGSEA. V was clipped by 6 bases and J by 4 bases, with 6 bases between them. The CDR3 loop reads CSVSITGELFF. The CDR3 region has the DNA TGCAGCGTCTCTATCACCGGGGAGCTGTTTTTT.

Ten or more counts support this clonotype. V usage is TRBV2 and J usage is TRBJ1-5; unclear D gene. Per germline, CDR1 SNHLY and CDR2 FYNNEI. This CDR3 has 15 residues. Trimming stripped 7 bases from V and 2 bases from J, with 15 bases between. CDR3 nucleotide sequence: TGTGCCAGCAAATTGACCTCCTCCGGCAATCAGCCCCAGCATTTT. Translation gives CASKLTSSGNQPQHF.

This clonotype was recorded at least ten times. The J gene is TRBJ1-1, the V gene TRBV18; unclear D gene. Germline V lookup: CDR1 KGHSH, CDR2 LQKENI. The V end was cut by 2 bases, the J end by 10 bases, with 17 bases between. This CDR3 region has 14 residues. The CDR3 here is CASSPNELRVGAFF. CDR3 bases: TGTGCCAGCTCACCAAACGAGTTGAGGGTCGGAGCTTTCTTT.

This chain connects TRBV12-5 to TRBJ2-1; D is unclear. Germline CDR1 LGHNT, CDR2 FRNRAP. The V end lost 7 bases, the J end lost 7 bases, and 17 bases lay between the germline ends. The CDR3 loop spans 14 amino acids. Here the CDR3 DNA reads TGTGCTAGTGTTCTAGACGGGCTCAGGAATGAGCAGTTCTTC. It codes for CASVLDGLRNEQFF.

This clonotype came up many times. This sequence joins TRBV3-1 and TRBJ2-1; no firm D call. V lost 6 bases, J lost 10 bases, and 16 bases lay in between. The CDR3 covers 13 residues. The germline gives CDR1 LGHDT, CDR2 YNNKEL (reference sequence). CDR3 coding DNA: TGTGCCAGCAGTCTCCGGTACCAAGGGGAGCAGTTCTTC. It translates to CASSLRYQGEQFF.

J is TRBJ2-3 and V is TRBV15, with 7 bases lining up with TRBD1. Germline CDR1 and CDR2: LNHNV and YYDKDF (reference sequence). This CDR3 comprises 15 residues. V trimming: 5 bases; J trimming: 4 bases; junction bases outside the gene matches: 9. The CDR3 reads CATSARDSLADTQYF. CDR3 in DNA: TGTGCCACCAGCGCCCGGGACAGTCTCGCAGATACGCAGTATTTT.

There are a few counts of this clonotype. The chain uses TRBV14 and TRBJ2-7; a possible D gene is TRBD2 (5 bases). Germline V lookup: CDR1 SGHDN, CDR2 FVKESK. The V end lost 1 base, the J end lost 3 bases, and 19 bases lay between the germline ends. The CDR3 sequence is 17 residues long. CDR3 protein: CASSQATNRTGRYEQYF. CDR3 DNA: TGTGCCAGCAGCCAAGCAACAAATCGGACTGGCCGCTACGAGCAGTACTTC.

In its sample, this clonotype was seen many times. This chain uses TRBV20-1 with TRBJ2-3; D possibly uses TRBD1 or TRBD2 (5 bases each). Trimming stripped 6 bases from V and 3 bases from J, with 16 bases between. The germline V gene encodes CDR1 DFQATT and CDR2 SNEGSKA (reference sequence). This CDR3 is built from 14 residues. As DNA, the CDR3 is TGCAGTGCGCGAGGGGACCAACGGACAGATACGCAGTATTTT. It encodes CSARGDQRTDTQYF.

The V gene is TRBV3-1, the J gene TRBJ2-7; D ambiguous. Germline V gene data show CDR1 as LGHDT and CDR2 as YNNKEL (reference sequence). The length of the CDR3 is 14 residues. Trimming took 3 bases from V and 0 from J, leaving 9 bases between them. CDR3 sequence (DNA): TGTGCCAGCAGCCAGGTACACTCCTCCTACGAGCAGTACTTC. Amino acid sequence: CASSQVHSSYEQYF.

This clonotype has just a few counts. The chain has TRBV28 and TRBJ1-5, with D possibly matching TRBD1 (6 bases). The CDR3 runs to 14 residues. Germline CDR1 reads MDHEN; CDR2 reads SYDVKM. Deletions cut 6 bases from V and 4 bases from J, with 13 bases between. CDR3 protein: CASSSNRDNQPQHF. The CDR3 DNA sequence: TGTGCCAGCAGCTCTAACAGGGATAATCAGCCCCAGCATTTT.